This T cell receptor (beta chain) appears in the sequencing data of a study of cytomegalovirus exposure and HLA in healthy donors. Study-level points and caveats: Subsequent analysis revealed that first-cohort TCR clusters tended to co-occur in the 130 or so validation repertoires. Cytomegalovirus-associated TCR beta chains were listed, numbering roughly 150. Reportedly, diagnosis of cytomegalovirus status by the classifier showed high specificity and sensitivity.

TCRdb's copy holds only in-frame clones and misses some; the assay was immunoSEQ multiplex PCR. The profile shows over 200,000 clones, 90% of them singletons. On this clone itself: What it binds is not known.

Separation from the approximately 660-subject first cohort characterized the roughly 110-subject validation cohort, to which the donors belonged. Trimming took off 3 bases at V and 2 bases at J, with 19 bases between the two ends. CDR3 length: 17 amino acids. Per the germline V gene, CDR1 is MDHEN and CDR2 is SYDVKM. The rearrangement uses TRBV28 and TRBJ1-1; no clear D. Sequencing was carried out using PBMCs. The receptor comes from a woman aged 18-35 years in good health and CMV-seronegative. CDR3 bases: TGTGCCAGCAGTTTTTATCCCCCTCAGTTCCTTAACACTGAAGCTTTCTTT. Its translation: CASSFYPPQFLNTEAFF.